Sequencing of this T cell receptor beta chain was carried out in a study of cytomegalovirus exposure and HLA in healthy donors. Study-wide results and limits: In a later analysis, a missense DCLRE1C variant was linked to TCR beta V- and J-gene trimming. Per a prior analysis, the majority of TCR beta V segments were productive roughly 90% or roughly 30% of the time.

The PCR made use of 60 Vbeta and 13 Jbeta primers. Libraries were prepared by immunoSEQ multiplex PCR; TCRdb keeps only in-frame clonotypes and omits some of them. The data show about 200,000 clones, roughly 77% seen once. The CDR3 has 15 residues. The ends lost 0 bases at V and 5 bases at J; junction bases unmatched: 4. Germline assignment: CDR1 SGDLS and CDR2 YYNGEE. Concerning this clone: What it recognizes is unknown.

The sequence was obtained from a male donor in good health and CMV-seropositive. The rearrangement uses TRBV9 and TRBJ1-5, with 8 positions matching TRBD1. Sequencing was performed on PBMCs. CDR3 in DNA: TGTGCCAGCAGCGTAGGACAGGGGATATATCAGCCCCAGCATTTT. As protein: CASSVGQGIYQPQHF.